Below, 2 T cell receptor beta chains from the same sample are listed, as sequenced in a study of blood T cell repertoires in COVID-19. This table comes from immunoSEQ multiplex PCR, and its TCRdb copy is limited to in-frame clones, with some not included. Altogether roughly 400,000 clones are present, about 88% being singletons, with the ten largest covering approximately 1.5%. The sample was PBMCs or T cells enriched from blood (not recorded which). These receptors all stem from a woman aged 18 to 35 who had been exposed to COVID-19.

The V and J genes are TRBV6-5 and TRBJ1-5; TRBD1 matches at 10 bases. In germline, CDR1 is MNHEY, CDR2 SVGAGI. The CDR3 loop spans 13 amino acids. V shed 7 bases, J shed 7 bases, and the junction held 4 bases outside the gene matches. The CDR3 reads CASNSDRGQPQHF. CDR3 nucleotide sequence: TGTGCCAGCAACTCGGACAGGGGGCAGCCCCAGCATTTT.

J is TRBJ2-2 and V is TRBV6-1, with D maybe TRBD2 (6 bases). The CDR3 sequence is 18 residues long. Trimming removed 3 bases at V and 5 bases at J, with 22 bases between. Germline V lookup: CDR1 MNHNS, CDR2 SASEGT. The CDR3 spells CASSDLPGALAFTGELFF. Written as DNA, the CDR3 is TGTGCCAGCAGTGATTTACCCGGGGCGCTAGCGTTTACCGGGGAGCTGTTTTTT.